This TCR beta chain originates from a study of beta chain features in type 1 diabetes. Study at large: Across all samples, around 98 million sorted cells were examined. Notes on the study in general: Fewer junction insertions and more nucleotide deletions appeared in type 1 diabetes patients. Shorter TCRB CDR3s, moderately but significantly so, were found in Type 1 diabetes patients in all four CD4+ subsets.

Only one heparinised blood draw was taken per donor, and its volume averaged roughly 0.12 L. Sorting produced populations that all topped 95% purity. The study reverse transcribed the entire isolated RNA, so it sequenced expressed TCRB transcripts. Produced via immunoSEQ multiplex PCR; TCRdb's table is partial and in-frame only. This table has roughly 730,000 clones, around 15% appearing once. The CDR3 length is 13 residues. Trimming took 0 bases from V and 5 from J, leaving 7 bases between them. Looked up from germline, CDR1 is SGHRS and CDR2 is YFSETQ. On this clone itself: The antigen remains unidentified. The same CDR3 can be traced to other DNA sequences in this sample.

This sequence was found in a man aged 18-30 years with type 1 diabetes. The chain employs TRBV5-1 and TRBJ2-3; D is uncertain. The sample comprised naive CD4+ T cells from blood. This CDR3 is CASSLAGGDTQYF. The CDR3 coding sequence is TGCGCCAGCAGCTTGGCCGGTGGAGATACGCAGTATTTT.